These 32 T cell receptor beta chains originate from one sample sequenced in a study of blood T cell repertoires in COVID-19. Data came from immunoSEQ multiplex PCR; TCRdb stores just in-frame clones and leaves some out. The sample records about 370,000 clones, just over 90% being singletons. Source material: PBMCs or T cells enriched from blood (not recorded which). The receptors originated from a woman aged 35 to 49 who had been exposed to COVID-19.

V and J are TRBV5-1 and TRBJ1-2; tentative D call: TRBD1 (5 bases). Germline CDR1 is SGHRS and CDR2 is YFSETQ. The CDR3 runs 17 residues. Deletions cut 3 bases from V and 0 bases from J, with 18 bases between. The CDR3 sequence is CASSSGGPGGANYGYTF. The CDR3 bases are TGCGCCAGCAGCTCGGGGGGACCTGGAGGGGCTAACTATGGCTACACCTTC.

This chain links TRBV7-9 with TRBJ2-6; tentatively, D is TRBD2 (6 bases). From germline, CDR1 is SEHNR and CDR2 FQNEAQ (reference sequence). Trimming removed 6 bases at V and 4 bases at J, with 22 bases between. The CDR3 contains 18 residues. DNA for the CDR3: TGTGCCAGCAGGGACCGGGCGGGAAAGTTGACAGGGGCCAACGTCCTGACTTTC. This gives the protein CASRDRAGKLTGANVLTF.

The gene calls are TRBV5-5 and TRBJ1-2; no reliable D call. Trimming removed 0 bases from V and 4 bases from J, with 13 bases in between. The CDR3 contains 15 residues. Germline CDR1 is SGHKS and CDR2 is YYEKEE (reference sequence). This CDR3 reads CASSLVFTGIYGYTF. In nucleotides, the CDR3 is TGTGCCAGCAGCTTGGTATTTACGGGAATCTATGGCTACACCTTC. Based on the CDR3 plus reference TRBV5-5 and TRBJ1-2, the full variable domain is DAGVTQSPTHLIKTRGQQVTLRCSPISGHKSVSWYQQVLGQGPQFIFQYYEKEERGRGNFPDRFSARQFPNYSSELNVNALLLGDSALYLCASSLVFTGIYGYTFGSGTRLTVV.

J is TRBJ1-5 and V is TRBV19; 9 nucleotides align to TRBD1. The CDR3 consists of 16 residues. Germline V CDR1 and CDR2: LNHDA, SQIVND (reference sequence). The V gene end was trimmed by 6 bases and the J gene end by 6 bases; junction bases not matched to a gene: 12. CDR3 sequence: CASRSFGTGMGQPQHF. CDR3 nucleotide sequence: TGTGCCAGTAGATCCTTTGGGACAGGGATGGGTCAGCCCCAGCATTTT.

The CDR3 here is CASTTVGQRNTEAFF. The CDR3 DNA reads as TGTGCCAGTACCACTGTCGGACAACGGAACACTGAAGCTTTCTTT. The V gene is TRBV19, the J gene TRBJ1-1, with D perhaps matching TRBD1 (5 bases). This CDR3 contains 15 residues. The V end lost 7 bases, the J end lost 1 base, and 16 bases lay between the germline ends. Germline V gene sequence: CDR1 LNHDA, CDR2 SQIVND (reference sequence).

The DNA for the CDR3 is TGCGCCAGCACACCATTACAGGGTTCCTACGAGCAGTACTTC. Amino acid sequence: CASTPLQGSYEQYF. The chain is built from TRBV5-1 and TRBJ2-7; D may be TRBD1 (6 bases). Germline CDR1 and CDR2: SGHRS and YFSETQ. The length of the CDR3 is 14 residues. V was shortened by 6 bases and J by 1 base, with 14 bases between the two germline ends. Based on the CDR3 plus reference TRBV5-1 and TRBJ2-7, the full variable domain is KAGVTQTPRYLIKTRGQQVTLSCSPISGHRSVSWYQQTPGQGLQFLFEYFSETQRNKGNFPGRFSGRQFSNSRSEMNVSTLELGDSALYLCASTPLQGSYEQYFGPGTRLTVT.

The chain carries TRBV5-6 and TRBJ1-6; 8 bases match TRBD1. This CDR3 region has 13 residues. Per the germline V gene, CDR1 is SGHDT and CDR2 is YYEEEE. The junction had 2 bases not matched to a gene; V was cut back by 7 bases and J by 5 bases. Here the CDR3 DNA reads TGTGCCAGCCGACAGGGGAATAATTCACCCCTCCACTTT. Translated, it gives CASRQGNNSPLHF.

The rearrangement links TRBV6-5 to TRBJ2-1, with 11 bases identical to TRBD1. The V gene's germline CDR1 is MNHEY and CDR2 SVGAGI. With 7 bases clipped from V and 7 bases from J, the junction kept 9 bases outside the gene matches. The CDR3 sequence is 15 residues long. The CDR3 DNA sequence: TGTGCCAGCAAACGCGGGACAGGGGGAGGGAATGAGCAGTTCTTC. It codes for CASKRGTGGGNEQFF.

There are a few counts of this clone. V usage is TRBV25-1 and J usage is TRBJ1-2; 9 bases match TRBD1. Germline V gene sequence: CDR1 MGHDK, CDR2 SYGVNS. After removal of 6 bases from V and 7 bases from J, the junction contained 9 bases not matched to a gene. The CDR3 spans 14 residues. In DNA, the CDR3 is TGTGCCAGCAGAAAGACAGGGGGTTATGGTGGCTACACCTTC. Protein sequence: CASRKTGGYGGYTF.

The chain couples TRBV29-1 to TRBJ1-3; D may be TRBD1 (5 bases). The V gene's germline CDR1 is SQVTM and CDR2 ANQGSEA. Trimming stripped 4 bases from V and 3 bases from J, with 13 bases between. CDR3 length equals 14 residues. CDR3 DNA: TGCAGCGTTGCTGCGTGGGGACTTGGAAACACCATATATTTT. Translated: CSVAAWGLGNTIYF.

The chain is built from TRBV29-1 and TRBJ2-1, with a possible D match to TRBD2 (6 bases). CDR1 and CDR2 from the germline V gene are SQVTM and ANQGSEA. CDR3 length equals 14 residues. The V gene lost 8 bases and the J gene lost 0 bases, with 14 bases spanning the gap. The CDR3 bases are TGCAGCATTCAAGCGGGTAGCTCCTACAATGAGCAGTTCTTC. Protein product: CSIQAGSSYNEQFF.

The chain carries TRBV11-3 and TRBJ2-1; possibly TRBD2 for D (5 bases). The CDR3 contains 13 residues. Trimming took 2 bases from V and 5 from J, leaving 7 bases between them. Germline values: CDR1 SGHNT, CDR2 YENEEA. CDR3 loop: CASSLRGNNEQFF. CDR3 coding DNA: TGTGCCAGCAGCTTAAGAGGGAACAATGAGCAGTTCTTC.

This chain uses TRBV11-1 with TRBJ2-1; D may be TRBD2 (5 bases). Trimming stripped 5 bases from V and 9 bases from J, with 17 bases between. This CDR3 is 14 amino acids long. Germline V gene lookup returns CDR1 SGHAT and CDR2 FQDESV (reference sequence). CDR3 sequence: CASSQTSVRSEQFF. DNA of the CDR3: TGTGCCAGCAGCCAAACTAGTGTCCGCAGTGAGCAGTTCTTC.

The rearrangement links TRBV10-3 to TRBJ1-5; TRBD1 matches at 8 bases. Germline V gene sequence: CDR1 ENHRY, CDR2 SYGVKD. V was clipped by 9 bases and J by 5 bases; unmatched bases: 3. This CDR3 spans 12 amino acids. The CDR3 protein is CAIGQGDQPQHF. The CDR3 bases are TGTGCCATTGGACAGGGAGATCAGCCCCAGCATTTT.

The CDR3 region is CATSPQGASTDTQYF. In DNA form, the CDR3 reads TGTGCCACCTCCCCTCAGGGGGCCTCCACAGATACGCAGTATTTT. The rearrangement uses TRBV2 and TRBJ2-3, with TRBD1 matching 8 bases. V shed 10 bases and J 2 bases; nucleotides not matched to a gene: 11. The CDR3 spans 15 residues. The germline V gene has CDR1 SNHLY and CDR2 FYNNEI.

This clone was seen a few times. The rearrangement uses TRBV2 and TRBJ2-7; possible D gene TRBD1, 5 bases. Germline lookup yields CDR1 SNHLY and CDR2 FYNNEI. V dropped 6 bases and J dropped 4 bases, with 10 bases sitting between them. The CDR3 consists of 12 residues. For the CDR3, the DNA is TGTGCCAGCAGCCTCAGGGAATACGAGCAGTACTTC. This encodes CASSLREYEQYF.

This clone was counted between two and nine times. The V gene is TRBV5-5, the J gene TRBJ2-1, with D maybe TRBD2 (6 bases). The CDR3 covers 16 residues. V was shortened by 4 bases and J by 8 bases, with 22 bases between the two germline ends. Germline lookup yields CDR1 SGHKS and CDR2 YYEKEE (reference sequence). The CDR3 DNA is TGTGCCAGCAGCCAATCGCCCGGGACTCTTGGCGATGAGCAGTTCTTC. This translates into CASSQSPGTLGDEQFF.

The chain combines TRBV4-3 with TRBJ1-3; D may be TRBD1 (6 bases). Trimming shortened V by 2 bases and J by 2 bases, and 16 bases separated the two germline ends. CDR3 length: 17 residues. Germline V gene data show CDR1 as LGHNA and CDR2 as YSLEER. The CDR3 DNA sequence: TGCGCCAGCAGCCAATCTCTTACAGGGAGTACTGGAAACACCATATATTTT. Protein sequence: CASSQSLTGSTGNTIYF.

The CDR3 DNA sequence: TGTGCCAGCAGCCTGGACAGGGTAAGGAGTGAGCAGTTCTTC. It is translated as CASSLDRVRSEQFF. This chain connects TRBV6-4 to TRBJ2-1; the match to TRBD1 covers 8 bases. Per the germline V gene, CDR1 is MRHNA and CDR2 is SNTAGT. J lost 9 bases, V lost 6 bases, and 10 bases had no gene match. The CDR3 length is 14 residues.

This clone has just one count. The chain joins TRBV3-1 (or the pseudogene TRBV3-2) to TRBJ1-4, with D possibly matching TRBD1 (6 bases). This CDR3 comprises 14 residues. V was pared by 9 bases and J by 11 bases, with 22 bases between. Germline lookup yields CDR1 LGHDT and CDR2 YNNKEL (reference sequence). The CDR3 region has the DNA TGTGCCAGTCGAGCCGGGGGGGGCGCCGGGAAACTGTTTTTT. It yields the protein CASRAGGGAGKLFF.

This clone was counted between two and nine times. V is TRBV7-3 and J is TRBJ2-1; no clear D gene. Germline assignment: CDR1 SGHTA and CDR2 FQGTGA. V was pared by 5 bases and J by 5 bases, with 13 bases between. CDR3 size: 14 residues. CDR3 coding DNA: TGTGCCAGCAGCCCTACCCCGTCACACAATGAGCAGTTCTTC. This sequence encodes CASSPTPSHNEQFF.

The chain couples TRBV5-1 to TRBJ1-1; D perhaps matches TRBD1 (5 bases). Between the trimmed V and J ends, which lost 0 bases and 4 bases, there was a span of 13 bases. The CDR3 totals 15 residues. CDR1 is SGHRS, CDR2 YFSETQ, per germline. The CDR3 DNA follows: TGCGCCAGCAGCTTGGACGCGGGGCCGGGCACTGAAGCTTTCTTT. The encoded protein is CASSLDAGPGTEAFF.

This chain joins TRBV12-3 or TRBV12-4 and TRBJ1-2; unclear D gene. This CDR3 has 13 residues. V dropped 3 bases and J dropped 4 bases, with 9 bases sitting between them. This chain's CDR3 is CASSFRGSYGYTF. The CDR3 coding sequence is TGTGCCAGCAGTTTCAGAGGGTCCTATGGCTACACCTTC.

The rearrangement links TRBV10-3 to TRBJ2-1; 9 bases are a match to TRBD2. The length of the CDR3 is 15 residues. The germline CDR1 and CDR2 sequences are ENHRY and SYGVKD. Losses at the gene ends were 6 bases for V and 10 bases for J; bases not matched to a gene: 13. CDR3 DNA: TGTGCCATCAGCCCCGAGGGAGCGGGGGGTATGGAGCAGTTCTTC. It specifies CAISPEGAGGMEQFF.

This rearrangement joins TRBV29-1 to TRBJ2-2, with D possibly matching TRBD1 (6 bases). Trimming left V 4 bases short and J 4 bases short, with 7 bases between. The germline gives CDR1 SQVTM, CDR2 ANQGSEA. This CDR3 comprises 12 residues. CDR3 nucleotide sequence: TGCAGCGTTGTAGGGGGCACCGGGGAGCTGTTTTTT. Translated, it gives CSVVGGTGELFF.

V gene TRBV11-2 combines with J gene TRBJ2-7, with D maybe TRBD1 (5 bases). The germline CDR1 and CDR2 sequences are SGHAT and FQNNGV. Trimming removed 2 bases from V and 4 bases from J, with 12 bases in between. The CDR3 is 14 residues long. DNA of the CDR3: TGTGCCAGCAGCTTACAATGGGGCAATTACGAGCAGTACTTC. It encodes CASSLQWGNYEQYF.

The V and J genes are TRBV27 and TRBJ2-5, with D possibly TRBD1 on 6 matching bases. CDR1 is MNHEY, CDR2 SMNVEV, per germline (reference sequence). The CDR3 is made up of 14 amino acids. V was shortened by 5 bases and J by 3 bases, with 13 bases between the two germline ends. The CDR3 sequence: CASSPGVGKETQYF. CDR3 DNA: TGTGCCAGCAGTCCAGGGGTTGGGAAAGAGACCCAGTACTTC.

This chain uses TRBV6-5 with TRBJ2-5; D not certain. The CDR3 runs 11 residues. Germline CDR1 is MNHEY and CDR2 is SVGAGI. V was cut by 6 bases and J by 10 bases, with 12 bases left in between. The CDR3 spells CASRTTRGQYF. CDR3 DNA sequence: TGTGCCAGCAGAACCACGCGAGGCCAGTACTTC.

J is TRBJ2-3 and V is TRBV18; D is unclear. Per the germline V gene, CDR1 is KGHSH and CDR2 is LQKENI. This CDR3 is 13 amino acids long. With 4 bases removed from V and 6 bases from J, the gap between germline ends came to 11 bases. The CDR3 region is CASSLSQGDTQYF. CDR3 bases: TGTGCCAGCTCACTTAGCCAAGGTGATACGCAGTATTTT.

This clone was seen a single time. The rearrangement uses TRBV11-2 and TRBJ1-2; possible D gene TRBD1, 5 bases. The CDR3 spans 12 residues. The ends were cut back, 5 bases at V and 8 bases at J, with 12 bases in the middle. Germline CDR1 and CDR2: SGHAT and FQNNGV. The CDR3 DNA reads TGTGCCAGCAGCGTCAGGGTGAGGGGCTACACCTTC. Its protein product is CASSVRVRGYTF.

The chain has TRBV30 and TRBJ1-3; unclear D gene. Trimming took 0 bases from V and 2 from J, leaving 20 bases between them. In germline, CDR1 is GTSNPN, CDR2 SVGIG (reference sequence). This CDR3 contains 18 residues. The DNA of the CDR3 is TGTGCCTGGAGTGTTCCCCCGGGAAAGCCTGGACCTGGAAACACCATATATTTT. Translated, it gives CAWSVPPGKPGPGNTIYF.

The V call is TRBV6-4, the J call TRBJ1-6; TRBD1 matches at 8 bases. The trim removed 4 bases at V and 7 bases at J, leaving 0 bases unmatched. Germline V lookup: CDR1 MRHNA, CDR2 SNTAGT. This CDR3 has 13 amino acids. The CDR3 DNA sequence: TGTGCCAGCAGTGGGACAGGGAATTCACCCCTCCACTTT. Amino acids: CASSGTGNSPLHF.